The 27 T cell receptor beta chains reported below all come from one sample, sequenced in a study of T cell repertoires in cytomegalovirus infection. TCRdb recomputed calls from the reads with MiXCR, one row per CDR3 protein. The data show nearly 650,000 distinct CDR3 sequences, roughly 26% seen once. Sequencing input: CD8+ T cells from PBMCs. The origin of the receptors is a human donor in good health (CMV status not recorded). Some clones in this sample may be carry-over from other donors' samples.

There are a few counts of this clonotype. J is TRBJ2-1 and V is TRBV11-3; D possibly corresponds to TRBD1 (6 bases). Germline V gene data show CDR1 as SGHNT and CDR2 as YENEEA. The V end was cut by 0 bases, the J end by 9 bases, with 9 bases between. CDR3 length: 13 amino acids. The CDR3 reads CASSLDGGGEQFF. CDR3 nucleotide sequence: TGTGCCAGCAGCTTAGATGGGGGCGGTGAGCAGTTCTTC.

This sequence joins TRBV29-1 and TRBJ2-5; TRBD1 agrees at 8 bases. The germline gives CDR1 SQVTM, CDR2 ANQGSEA. V lost 3 bases to trimming and J lost 4 bases; unmatched junction nucleotides: 7. The CDR3 covers 14 residues. CDR3 protein: CSVDGDRGPETQYF. CDR3 coding DNA: TGCAGCGTTGATGGCGACAGGGGACCAGAGACCCAGTACTTC.

This clonotype was observed a few times. This chain uses TRBV5-1 with TRBJ2-1, with 7 bases that match TRBD1. The V segment lost 1 base and the J segment 9 bases; nucleotides outside the gene matches: 10. This CDR3 contains 15 residues. CDR1 SGHRS and CDR2 YFSETQ come from the germline V gene. CDR3 protein: CASSLTQGRGGEQFF. CDR3 bases: TGCGCCAGCAGCTTGACACAGGGGCGTGGGGGTGAGCAGTTCTTC.

This clonotype was seen many times. This chain joins TRBV14 and TRBJ1-5; D gene ambiguous. There are 14 residues in the CDR3. The germline CDR1 and CDR2 sequences are SGHDN and FVKESK. V shed 1 base and J shed 5 bases, with 9 bases lying between them. The CDR3 region has the DNA TGTGCCAGCAGCCAAGCCGGCGGACATCAGCCCCAGCATTTT. This translates into CASSQAGGHQPQHF. Looking up the rest from reference TRBV14 and TRBJ1-5 gives the full variable domain: EAGVTQFPSHSVIEKGQTVTLRCDPISGHDNLYWYRRVMGKEIKFLLHFVKESKQDESGMPNNRFLAERTGGTYSTLKVQPAELEDSGVYFCASSQAGGHQPQHFGDGTRLSIL.

The V call is TRBV14, the J call TRBJ2-7, with D unclear. The ends were cut back, 2 bases at V and 2 bases at J, with 16 bases in the middle. The CDR3 sequence is 16 residues long. CDR1 and CDR2 from the germline V gene are SGHDN and FVKESK. This CDR3 is CASSQSGAPPPYEQYF. DNA for the CDR3: TGTGCCAGCAGCCAATCAGGAGCTCCACCACCCTACGAGCAGTACTTC.

The chain is built from TRBV4-3 and TRBJ1-6, with 7 nucleotides matching TRBD1. With V trimmed by 0 bases and J by 10 bases, 15 bases remained unmatched. Germline V CDR1 and CDR2: LGHNA, YSLEER. This CDR3 region has 18 residues. The CDR3 DNA reads TGCGCCAGCAGCCAAGAACGACACAGGGGCAGCTATGGGTCACCCCTCCACTTT. Its protein is CASSQERHRGSYGSPLHF.

V gene TRBV11-3 combines with J gene TRBJ2-5; TRBD2 might be the D (6 bases). V lost 6 bases to trimming and J lost 2 bases, with 13 bases between them. Germline-derived CDR1 and CDR2 are SGHNT and YENEEA. The CDR3 has 14 amino acids. CDR3 loop: CASSPRESQETQYF. CDR3 in DNA: TGTGCCAGCAGTCCCCGGGAGAGTCAAGAGACCCAGTACTTC.

This clonotype was counted at least ten times. The chain carries TRBV20-1 and TRBJ2-1; D may be TRBD2 (5 bases). V was pared by 6 bases and J by 2 bases, with 11 bases between. Germline loops: CDR1 DFQATT, CDR2 SNEGSKA (reference sequence). CDR3 length equals 13 residues. The CDR3 DNA is TGCAGTGCAGACGGGAAGGCCTACAATGAGCAGTTCTTC. Translating it yields CSADGKAYNEQFF.

This clonotype was recorded only once. V gene TRBV7-9 combines with J gene TRBJ2-5, with 9 bases aligning to TRBD1. CDR1 is SEHNR, CDR2 FQNEAQ, per germline (reference sequence). The J segment lost 8 bases and the V segment lost 6 bases, leaving 7 bases of the junction unmatched. The CDR3 covers 13 residues. As DNA, the CDR3 is TGTGCCAGCAGGTCCGGGACAGGGATTACCCAGTACTTC. Protein sequence: CASRSGTGITQYF.

This clonotype was observed at least ten times. The rearrangement uses TRBV6-5 and TRBJ1-2; D is undetermined. The V gene's germline CDR1 is MNHEY and CDR2 SVGAGI. The CDR3 runs to 13 residues. With 1 base removed from V and 8 bases from J, the gap between germline ends came to 11 bases. The CDR3 DNA follows: TGTGCCAGCAGTTACTTGAGTTTAACCGGCTACACCTTC. Its protein is CASSYLSLTGYTF.

This clonotype was seen only a few times. This chain links TRBV6-2 or TRBV6-3 with TRBJ2-5; no clear D gene. Per germline, CDR1 MNHEY and CDR2 SVGEGT. This CDR3 has 13 amino acids. V dropped 4 bases and J dropped 5 bases, with 11 bases sitting between them. The CDR3, as DNA: TGTGCCAGCAGTTTAGGGTTTTTCGAGACCCAGTACTTC. Translation gives CASSLGFFETQYF.

The chain couples TRBV27 to TRBJ1-1, with 11 nucleotides matching TRBD1. The CDR3 spans 16 residues. Germline V lookup: CDR1 MNHEY, CDR2 SMNVEV (reference sequence). Trimming at V came to 6 bases and at J to 1 base, leaving 7 bases not matched to a gene. CDR3 protein: CASRTWTGGKNTEAFF. As DNA, the CDR3 is TGTGCCAGCAGGACCTGGACAGGGGGCAAGAACACTGAAGCTTTCTTT.

V and J are TRBV9 and TRBJ2-5; 8 nucleotides align to TRBD2. The V gene's germline CDR1 is SGDLS and CDR2 YYNGEE. CDR3 length equals 15 residues. The V gene end was trimmed by 0 bases and the J gene end by 5 bases; junction bases not matched to a gene: 6. CDR3 sequence (DNA): TGTGCCAGCAGCGTAGCAGGGACGGGAGGGGAGACCCAGTACTTC. Amino acid sequence: CASSVAGTGGETQYF.

This clonotype was seen at least ten times. The V gene is TRBV7-9, the J gene TRBJ2-7; TRBD1 or TRBD2 may be the D gene (5 bases each). CDR3 length: 14 residues. V lost 4 bases and J 3 bases, leaving 13 bases between the germline ends. Germline lookup yields CDR1 SEHNR and CDR2 FQNEAQ (reference sequence). The CDR3, as DNA: TGTGCCAGCAGCTCCTCGGGACGATTCTACGAGCAGTACTTC. It codes for CASSSSGRFYEQYF.

This clonotype was observed many times. V and J are TRBV7-9 and TRBJ2-7, with D perhaps matching TRBD2 (5 bases). This CDR3 is 13 amino acids long. V shed 4 bases and J shed 0 bases, with 7 bases lying between them. Germline assignment: CDR1 SEHNR and CDR2 FQNEAQ (reference sequence). The CDR3 coding sequence is TGTGCCAGCAGCTCCGGGGTCTCCTACGAGCAGTACGTC. This translates into CASSSGVSYEQYV.

Remarks on this clonotype: The junction and the germline gene differ at one end; a read error may be behind it. The chain combines TRBV15 with TRBJ1-2, with 7 bases aligning to TRBD1. CDR1 and CDR2 (germline): LNHNV, YYDKDF (reference sequence). The CDR3 is 14 residues long. CDR3 in amino acids: CAASRFDRDFGYTF. The DNA of the CDR3 is TGTGCCGCCAGCCGTTTCGACAGGGACTTTGGCTACACCTTC. Based on the CDR3 plus reference TRBV15 and TRBJ1-2, the full variable domain is DAMVIQNPRYQVTQFGKPVTLSCSQTLNHNVMYWYQQKSSQAPKLLFHYYDKDFNNEADTPDNFQSRRPNTSFCFLDIRSPGLGDTAMYLCAASRFDRDFGYTFGSGTRLTVV.

The J gene is TRBJ2-1, the V gene TRBV4-2; TRBD2 might be the D (5 bases). The V end lost 0 bases, the J end lost 3 bases, and 21 bases lay between the germline ends. Germline V gives CDR1 LGHNA, CDR2 YNFKEQ. CDR3 length: 19 amino acids. This chain's CDR3 is CASSQEQVGGSLGYNEQFF. In DNA form, the CDR3 reads TGTGCCAGCAGCCAAGAGCAGGTTGGAGGAAGCTTAGGCTACAATGAGCAGTTCTTC.

The V and J genes are TRBV6-2 or TRBV6-3 and TRBJ2-7, with TRBD1 matching over 9 bases. The CDR3 loop spans 15 amino acids. From germline, CDR1 is MNHEY and CDR2 SVGEGT. The CDR3 DNA reads TGTGCCAGCAGATACTATCCGGGACAGGGTTACGAGCAGTACGTC. The encoded protein is CASRYYPGQGYEQYV.

This chain uses TRBV29-1 with TRBJ2-2, with a weak D call TRBD1 (5 bases). The CDR3 consists of 14 residues. The ends were cut back, 0 bases at V and 0 bases at J, with 5 bases in the middle. In germline, CDR1 is SQVTM, CDR2 ANQGSEA. CDR3 sequence (DNA): TGCAGCGTTGAAGAGACAGCGAACACCGGGGAGCTGTTTTTT. It is translated as CSVEETANTGELFF.

This clonotype was counted a few times. This chain uses TRBV20-1 with TRBJ2-1; 14 bases match TRBD2. Germline CDR1 reads DFQATT; CDR2 reads SNEGSKA (reference sequence). V was pared by 5 bases and J by 3 bases, with 12 bases of the junction left unmatched. The CDR3 spans 18 residues. CDR3 residues: CSAPSRRGTSGSYNEQFF. The DNA of the CDR3 is TGCAGTGCTCCCTCCCGCCGAGGGACTAGCGGGAGCTACAATGAGCAGTTCTTC.

V is TRBV2 and J is TRBJ2-7; no definite D call. Between the trimmed V and J ends, which lost 1 base and 4 bases, there was a span of 8 bases. This CDR3 spans 13 amino acids. Germline V gene data show CDR1 as SNHLY and CDR2 as FYNNEI. DNA of the CDR3: TGTGCCAGCAGTGAAGGACGTATATACGAGCAGTACTTC. Protein sequence: CASSEGRIYEQYF.

The chain couples TRBV6-2 or TRBV6-3 to TRBJ1-1; D might be TRBD1 (5 bases). Trimming took 5 bases from V and 8 from J, leaving 15 bases between them. CDR1 is MNHEY, CDR2 SVGEGT, per germline. The CDR3 has 13 residues. As DNA, the CDR3 is TGTGCCAGCAGTCTTACCTTGCGGGGGGAAGCTTTCTTT. It specifies CASSLTLRGEAFF.

For the CDR3, the DNA is TGTGCCAGCAGTGGGGGTTTACGGGGCTCCTACAATGAGCAGTTCTTC. Translating gives CASSGGLRGSYNEQFF. The rearrangement uses TRBV25-1 and TRBJ2-1; weak D call: TRBD2 (5 bases). The CDR3 extends over 16 amino acids. From germline, CDR1 is MGHDK and CDR2 SYGVNS. V lost 4 bases and J 0 bases, leaving 13 bases between the germline ends.

Many counts were recorded for this clonotype. The rearrangement links TRBV6-2 or TRBV6-3 to TRBJ2-7; the D is unclear. This CDR3 has 14 residues. The germline V gene has CDR1 MNHEY and CDR2 SVGEGT. Trimming pared 6 bases from V and 5 bases from J, leaving 17 bases between. As DNA, the CDR3 is TGTGCCAGCAGAGCCGGGCCTTTCGCTCACGAGCAGTACGTC. Translation gives CASRAGPFAHEQYV.

This clonotype came up a few times. The rearrangement uses TRBV4-3 and TRBJ1-1; D is unresolved. The ends were cut back, 1 base at V and 1 base at J, with 7 bases in the middle. This CDR3 has 14 residues. The germline CDR1 and CDR2 sequences are LGHNA and YSLEER. The CDR3 reads CASSQGLANTEAFF. The DNA for the CDR3 is TGCGCCAGCAGCCAAGGGTTGGCGAACACTGAAGCTTTCTTT.

This clonotype was counted many times. The chain recombines TRBV7-9 with TRBJ1-1; D is uncertain. Germline CDR1 is SEHNR and CDR2 is FQNEAQ (reference sequence). The CDR3 covers 11 residues. Trimming left V 5 bases short and J 7 bases short, with 8 bases between. In DNA form, the CDR3 reads TGTGCCAGCAGCCGCCCCGATGAAGCTTTCTTT. Amino acids: CASSRPDEAFF.

V and J are TRBV29-1 and TRBJ1-4, with TRBD1 matching 8 bases. The CDR3 runs to 11 residues. V trimming: 7 bases; J trimming: 12 bases; junction bases outside the gene matches: 7. The germline CDR1 and CDR2 sequences are SQVTM and ANQGSEA. The CDR3 DNA reads as TGCAGCGGGAGACAGGGGCCGGAACTGTTTTTT. Translating it yields CSGRQGPELFF.